This is a list of T cell receptor beta chains from one sample in a study of blood T cells in healthy people across ages. One entry per CDR3 protein, called by TCRdb with MiXCR from the 5' RACE reads. Found here are about 780,000 distinct CDR3 sequences, about 42% of them singletons; the top ten hold 18%. Sequences were obtained from blood. The receptors here all came from a man older than 75 in good health. Both conserved end residues are part of each CDR3. A D gene is named only where the DNA matches it firmly. Not every row has a clone size; where given, it reads once, few, many or a size class.

D gene,V gene,J gene,clone size,CDR3 DNA,CDR3 protein
TRBD2,TRBV20-1,TRBJ2-5,.,TGCAGTGTGGGGACTAGCGAATATCCCCAAGAGACCCAGTACTTC,CSVGTSEYPQETQYF
TRBD2,TRBV9,TRBJ2-1,few,TGTGCCAGCAGCGCACGACTAGCGGGAGTGGGGGAGCAGTTCTTC,CASSARLAGVGEQFF
.,TRBV7-2,TRBJ2-3,.,TGTGCCAGCAGCACCAGACCTGAACACACAGATACGCAGTATTTT,CASSTRPEHTDTQYF
TRBD1,TRBV28,TRBJ2-7,many,TGTGCCAGCAGTTTAGTGAGCAGGGGGACCCACAATGAGCAGTACTTC,CASSLVSRGTHNEQYF
.,TRBV7-2,TRBJ2-3,.,TGTGCCAGCAGCTTAGTTGCTAGCCGGGGCACAGATACGCAGTATTTT,CASSLVASRGTDTQYF
.,TRBV7-9,TRBJ1-2,.,TGTGCCAGCAGCCCGAACAAGGACTATGGCTACACCTTC,CASSPNKDYGYTF
TRBD2,TRBV5-1,TRBJ2-7,.,TGCGCCAGCAGCTTGTCCCCCCGGGGCCTGGGGGGGGAGCAGTACTTC,CASSLSPRGLGGEQYF
.,TRBV5-1,TRBJ2-1,.,TGCGCCAGCAGCTTCGGCGGGAAAGCCCCTCAAGAGACCCAGTTCTTC,CASSFGGKAPQETQFF
.,TRBV7-9,TRBJ2-1,once,TGTGCCAGCAGCTCCCGTGTTGGGTCCTACAATGAGCAGTTCTTC,CASSSRVGSYNEQFF
TRBD2,TRBV5-1,TRBJ2-1,.,TGCGCCAGCGGCCTCGACGGGAGGGACAATGAGCAGTTCTTC,CASGLDGRDNEQFF
TRBD2,TRBV6-2/TRBV6-3,TRBJ2-1,many,TGTGCCAGCAGACCCTCTAGCGGGAGGGGTAATGAGCAGTTCTTC,CASRPSSGRGNEQFF
TRBD2,TRBV7-9,TRBJ2-1,.,TGTGCCAGCAGCTTAGAAACTAGCGCCGCCGAGCAGTTCTTC,CASSLETSAAEQFF
.,TRBV4-3,TRBJ2-2,once,TGCGCCAGCAGCCAAGTCGGCGGGGAGCTGTTTTTT,CASSQVGGELFF
.,TRBV7-2,TRBJ2-5,.,TGTGCCAGCAGCCCCCAGCCAAGGGAGACCCAGTACTTC,CASSPQPRETQYF
.,TRBV7-2,TRBJ1-5,.,TGTGCCAGCAGCTTAAACAATGATCAGCCCCAGCATTTT,CASSLNNDQPQHF
.,TRBV12-3/TRBV12-4,TRBJ2-2,.,TGTGCCAGCAGTTTCTTAACAAAAACCGGGGAGCTGTTTTTT,CASSFLTKTGELFF
.,TRBV6-5,TRBJ1-2,many,TGTGCCAGCCTTCCGGGACTCCGGACCTATGGCTACACCTTC,CASLPGLRTYGYTF
TRBD1,TRBV20-1,TRBJ2-7,few,TGCAGTGCTCTCCCTCGGACAGGGCGCGACGAGCAGTACTTC,CSALPRTGRDEQYF
.,TRBV6-5,TRBJ1-1,.,TGTGCCAGCAGTTACTCGAGTGGTACAGGTGGCAGCACTGAAGCTTTCTTT,CASSYSSGTGGSTEAFF
TRBD2,TRBV3-1,TRBJ2-3,.,TGTGCCAGCAGCCGTGGACTAGCCGTTGGAGATACGCAGTATTTT,CASSRGLAVGDTQYF
.,TRBV2,TRBJ2-7,.,TGTGCCAGCAGTGAAGCGGTAGATGGGGAGCAGTACTTC,CASSEAVDGEQYF
.,TRBV6-2/TRBV6-3,TRBJ2-7,.,TGTGCCAGCAGTTATAAAGGAGTCTACGAGCAGTACTTC,CASSYKGVYEQYF
TRBD1,TRBV5-8,TRBJ2-1,.,TGTGCCAGCAGCCGGGGACAGACCGAAGAGACCCAGTTCTTC,CASSRGQTEETQFF
.,TRBV28,TRBJ1-2,.,TGTGCCAGCAGTTTACCCCGCTCGAGCGGTGGCTACACCTTC,CASSLPRSSGGYTF
.,TRBV20-1,TRBJ1-5,.,TGCAGTGCTAGCGCGGACAGTAATCAGCCCCAGCATTTT,CSASADSNQPQHF
TRBD2,TRBV5-4,TRBJ2-7,once,TGTGCCAGCAGTTCCGGGGAGGGGTACGAGCAGTACTTC,CASSSGEGYEQYF
TRBD2,TRBV15,TRBJ2-2,.,TGTGCCACCAGCAGAGATTCGGGACTAGCGGGTCCCGGGGAGCTGTTTTTT,CATSRDSGLAGPGELFF
TRBD2,TRBV20-1,TRBJ2-3,few,TGCAGTGGAACCCGGGGACTAGCGGGAGCGGATACGCAGTATTTT,CSGTRGLAGADTQYF
TRBD2,TRBV7-2,TRBJ2-7,.,TGTGCCAGCAGCCCGCAAAGCGGGAGTTCCGAGCAGTACTTC,CASSPQSGSSEQYF
.,TRBV27,TRBJ1-5,.,TGTGCCAGCAGTTTAGTTGCCCAGCAGCCCCAGCATTTT,CASSLVAQQPQHF
TRBD1,TRBV2,TRBJ1-2,.,TGTGCCAGCACCGGGGACAGAATATCTAACTATGGCTACACCTTC,CASTGDRISNYGYTF